The text below deals with one T cell receptor beta chain. Its antigen remains unidentified. This sample was taken from a study of T cell responses to AZD1222 COVID-19 vaccine. Study results and limitations: Reportedly, nearly half of unique spike TCRs recognized epitopes outside B.1.351/B.1.1.7 mutations. Just six people given AZD1222 tested seropositive at baseline. Mostly white British, mostly female donors; authors suggested clonal diversity may be underestimated.

Generated by immunoSEQ multiplex PCR, the TCRdb table keeps only in-frame clones and is missing some. The sample lists fewer than 150,000 clones; 70% to 85% were seen once. This CDR3 region has 15 residues. V shed 4 bases and J shed 6 bases, with 17 bases lying between them. Germline assignment: CDR1 SGHTA and CDR2 FQGNSA. The TCR comes from an adult in good health. Sample: peripheral blood, taken on day 0 of AZD1222 vaccination. V usage is TRBV7-2 and J usage is TRBJ2-3; tentatively, D is TRBD2 (7 bases). DNA for the CDR3: TGTGCCAGCAGCTCCCGCGGCGGGGGCCGCGATACGCAGTATTTT. Amino acid sequence: CASSSRGGGRDTQYF.